The 29 T cell receptor beta chains below come from one sample, sequenced in a study of Graves' ophthalmopathy and Graves' hyperthyroidism. Investigators amplified TCR beta CDR3 regions from RNA transcripts. The library came from an HTBI-primed first-round RT-PCR and a second-round multiplex PCR. MiXCR was run by TCRdb on the multiplex PCR reads, yielding one entry per CDR3 protein. The repertoire includes 150,000 or so distinct CDR3 sequences, over 35% of them detected once, and under 7% sits in the top ten. The source material was peripheral blood. The receptors were gathered from a woman aged 40 to 50 with Graves' ophthalmopathy.

The rearrangement links TRBV19 to TRBJ1-1; D remains unclear. The CDR3 is made up of 12 amino acids. V was cut by 10 bases and J by 8 bases, with 17 bases left in between. Per germline, CDR1 LNHDA and CDR2 SQIVND (reference sequence). The CDR3 reads CATRPGNNEAFF. CDR3 nucleotides: TGTGCCACCCGACCGGGGAATAACGAAGCTTTCTTT.

This chain joins TRBV6-1 and TRBJ2-7; no definite D call. Trimming stripped 8 bases from V and 0 bases from J, with 11 bases between. Germline CDR1 MNHNS, CDR2 SASEGT. The CDR3 totals 13 residues. The CDR3: CASEGGISYEQYF. The CDR3, as DNA: TGTGCCAGCGAAGGCGGTATCTCCTACGAGCAGTACTTC.

At least ten counts were recorded for this clonotype. The V call is TRBV6-2 or TRBV6-3, the J call TRBJ1-1; no reliable D call. V was shortened by 8 bases and J by 7 bases, with 11 bases between the two germline ends. CDR1 is MNHEY, CDR2 SVGEGT, per germline. This CDR3 contains 11 residues. CDR3 sequence (DNA): TGTGCCAGCCGTGGGTCAGGTGAAGCTTTCTTT. Amino acid sequence: CASRGSGEAFF.

The chain is built from TRBV6-1 and TRBJ2-7; D is undetermined. The length of the CDR3 is 15 residues. Per the germline V gene, CDR1 is MNHNS and CDR2 is SASEGT. The V end lost 1 base, the J end lost 0 bases, and 10 bases lay between the germline ends. CDR3 sequence (DNA): TGTGCCAGCAGTGAAGGTTGGATAAGCTCCTACGAGCAGTACTTC. Translating it yields CASSEGWISSYEQYF.

This chain uses TRBV12-3 or TRBV12-4 with TRBJ1-2; D may be TRBD1 (5 bases). The CDR3 spans 12 residues. V was cut by 4 bases and J by 4 bases, with 7 bases left in between. The CDR3 DNA sequence: TGTGCCAGCAGTTACAGGCTCTATGGCTACACCTTC. This gives the protein CASSYRLYGYTF.

This clonotype appeared many times. V and J are TRBV7-2 and TRBJ2-2; 13 bases line up with TRBD2. The CDR3 runs to 18 residues. Trimming took 0 bases from V and 4 from J; bases not matched to a gene: 5. CDR1 and CDR2 (germline): SGHTA, FQGNSA. CDR3 in amino acids: CASSLARTSGSRTGELFF. CDR3 coding DNA: TGTGCCAGCAGCTTAGCGAGGACTAGCGGGAGTCGCACCGGGGAGCTGTTTTTT. Complete variable domain (other parts from reference TRBV7-2 and TRBJ2-2): GAGVSQSPSNKVTEKGKDVELRCDPISGHTALYWYRQSLGQGLEFLIYFQGNSAPDKSGLPSDRFSAERTGGSVSTLTIQRTQQEDSAVYLCASSLARTSGSRTGELFFGEGSRLTVL.

The chain combines TRBV7-8 with TRBJ2-7; no reliable D call. There are 14 residues in the CDR3. Trimming shortened V by 5 bases and J by 5 bases, and 16 bases separated the two germline ends. Germline V gives CDR1 SGHVS, CDR2 FQNEAQ. The CDR3 DNA follows: TGTGCCAGCAGCCAAGAGTGGAATGTCGACGAGCAGTACTTC. This translates into CASSQEWNVDEQYF.

V is TRBV24-1 and J is TRBJ2-7; 7 positions agree with TRBD2. The CDR3 covers 13 residues. Per the germline V gene, CDR1 is KGHDR and CDR2 is SFDVKD. The V segment lost 9 bases and the J segment 6 bases; nucleotides outside the gene matches: 10. CDR3 residues: CATQGAGRGEQYF. DNA of the CDR3: TGTGCCACCCAAGGAGCGGGACGGGGCGAGCAGTACTTC.

This clonotype was recorded at least ten times. This chain joins TRBV28 and TRBJ1-5; a weak D match, TRBD1 (5 bases). There are 13 residues in the CDR3. V lost 6 bases and J 1 base, leaving 7 bases between the germline ends. CDR1 MDHEN and CDR2 SYDVKM come from the germline V gene. CDR3: CASRRDSNQPQHF. The CDR3 nucleotides are TGTGCCAGCAGAAGGGACAGCAATCAGCCCCAGCATTTT.

This clonotype has a count of ten or more. DNA for the CDR3: TGCGCCAGCAGCCAAGATTGGGTCGCAGGGGGCGTTGGTACTGAAGCTTTCTTT. As protein: CASSQDWVAGGVGTEAFF. This sequence joins TRBV4-3 and TRBJ1-1, with 8 nucleotides matching TRBD1. The ends lost 0 bases at V and 5 bases at J; junction bases unmatched: 14. Germline lookup yields CDR1 LGHNA and CDR2 YSLEER. The CDR3 sequence is 18 residues long.

Only a few counts were recorded for this clonotype. The chain couples TRBV7-2 to TRBJ2-7; TRBD2 is a possible D gene (5 bases). The V end was cut by 1 base, the J end by 9 bases, with 10 bases between. The CDR3 has 12 residues. The germline V gene encodes CDR1 SGHTA and CDR2 FQGNSA. The CDR3 is CASSLVARVQYF. The CDR3 DNA follows: TGTGCCAGCAGCTTAGTGGCGCGGGTGCAGTACTTC.

This chain joins TRBV7-3 and TRBJ1-1; no reliable D call. The CDR3 totals 18 residues. With 5 bases removed from V and 1 base from J, the gap between germline ends came to 23 bases. From germline, CDR1 is SGHTA and CDR2 FQGTGA. The CDR3 here is CASSETTPNTGPNTEAFF. The CDR3 bases are TGTGCCAGCAGCGAGACGACACCGAACACCGGGCCGAACACTGAAGCTTTCTTT.

Many counts were recorded for this clonotype. The chain joins TRBV2 to TRBJ2-5; 10 nucleotides agree with TRBD1. Germline V gene lookup returns CDR1 SNHLY and CDR2 FYNNEI. V was clipped by 5 bases and J by 5 bases; unmatched bases: 20. This CDR3 is 19 amino acids long. The CDR3 DNA follows: TGTGCCAGCAGTACAAACAAACGTCAAACCGGGACAGGGGCTGAGACCCAGTACTTC. Translation: CASSTNKRQTGTGAETQYF.

V is TRBV29-1 and J is TRBJ1-1; D uncertain. The CDR3 length is 14 residues. V lost 6 bases and J 0 bases, leaving 14 bases between the germline ends. The germline CDR1 and CDR2 sequences are SQVTM and ANQGSEA. As DNA, the CDR3 is TGCAGCGTCCAACAAGGTTCGATGAACACTGAAGCTTTCTTT. Residues: CSVQQGSMNTEAFF.

A remark on this clonotype: At one of its ends the junction is not consistent with the germline gene, which may arise from a read error. The chain is built from TRBV11-3 and TRBJ2-7; 11 bases line up with TRBD1. From germline, CDR1 is SGHNT and CDR2 YENEEA. CDR3 length: 14 amino acids. The CDR3 DNA follows: TGTGCCAGCAGCTCGGGACAGGGGGTAAGCGAGCAGTGCTTC. This gives the protein CASSSGQGVSEQCF. The whole variable domain, remainder taken from reference TRBV11-3 and TRBJ2-7, is EAGVVQSPRYKIIEKKQPVAFWCNPISGHNTLYWYLQNLGQGPELLIRYENEEAVDDSQLPKDRFSAERLKGVDSTLKIQPAELGDSAVYLCASSSGQGVSEQCFGPGTRLTVT.

The table lists this clonotype with many counts. The rearrangement uses TRBV5-1 and TRBJ1-1, with a possible D match to TRBD1 (6 bases). CDR1 is SGHRS, CDR2 YFSETQ, per germline. V lost 0 bases and J lost 6, with 18 bases in between. CDR3 size: 16 residues. The CDR3 sequence: CASSLDAGGGLSEAFF. The CDR3 DNA reads as TGCGCCAGCAGCTTGGACGCCGGCGGGGGGCTGTCTGAAGCTTTCTTT.

This clonotype occurred many times. The rearrangement joins TRBV20-1 to TRBJ2-2; 10 bases line up with TRBD2. The germline V gene has CDR1 DFQATT and CDR2 SNEGSKA (reference sequence). The V and J ends lost 4 bases and 6 bases, in that order; junction bases with no gene match: 11. The length of the CDR3 is 16 residues. CDR3 sequence: CSAKRPGLARAGELFF. The CDR3 nucleotides read TGCAGTGCTAAGCGACCGGGACTAGCGCGAGCCGGGGAGCTGTTTTTT.

The chain recombines TRBV6-2 or TRBV6-3 with TRBJ2-5; D may correspond to TRBD1 or TRBD2 (6 bases each). This CDR3 contains 16 residues. CDR1 and CDR2 (germline): MNHEY, SVGEGT. The ends were cut back, 2 bases at V and 5 bases at J, with 18 bases in the middle. This chain's CDR3 is CASSYDQLGGWETQYF. In DNA form, the CDR3 reads TGTGCCAGCAGTTACGACCAATTAGGGGGGTGGGAGACCCAGTACTTC.

This clonotype showed up many times. The CDR3 here is CASSFADSYEQYF. Written as DNA, the CDR3 is TGTGCCAGCAGTTTCGCCGACTCCTACGAGCAGTACTTC. This chain links TRBV12-3 or TRBV12-4 with TRBJ2-7; D gene uncertain. CDR3 length equals 13 residues. Trimming removed 3 bases at V and 0 bases at J, with 6 bases between.

This clonotype was detected ten times or more. The V gene is TRBV20-1, the J gene TRBJ1-2; D might be TRBD1 (5 bases). The CDR3 is made up of 12 amino acids. The germline CDR1 and CDR2 sequences are DFQATT and SNEGSKA (reference sequence). Trimming left V 7 bases short and J 6 bases short, with 15 bases between. CDR3 sequence (DNA): TGCAGTGGTTTACCCGACAGTGATGGCTACACCTTC. Amino acid sequence: CSGLPDSDGYTF.

The chain employs TRBV27 and TRBJ1-1; possible D gene TRBD1, 6 bases. V was pared by 4 bases and J by 0 bases, with 12 bases between. CDR3 length: 15 residues. Germline V gives CDR1 MNHEY, CDR2 SMNVEV (reference sequence). CDR3 in DNA: TGTGCCAGCAGTTCCCCGACAGGAATGAACACTGAAGCTTTCTTT. Its translation: CASSSPTGMNTEAFF.

CDR3 region: CSASSSYAGELFF. The CDR3 bases are TGCAGTGCTAGTTCTAGTTACGCCGGGGAGCTGTTTTTT. The V gene is TRBV20-1, the J gene TRBJ2-2; D uncertain. V lost 3 bases and J 6 bases, leaving 11 bases between the germline ends. Germline lookup yields CDR1 DFQATT and CDR2 SNEGSKA (reference sequence). The CDR3 is made up of 13 amino acids.

The chain employs TRBV30 and TRBJ1-2; D is unclear. Germline V gene lookup returns CDR1 GTSNPN and CDR2 SVGIG (reference sequence). The CDR3 sequence is 14 residues long. The V end lost 7 bases, the J end lost 4 bases, and 19 bases lay between the germline ends. This CDR3 is CASLRAERGYGYTF. The CDR3 coding sequence is TGTGCCTCCCTTCGTGCGGAGAGAGGCTATGGCTACACCTTC.

The rearrangement links TRBV6-2 or TRBV6-3 to TRBJ2-7; D is perhaps TRBD1 (6 bases). In germline, CDR1 is MNHEY, CDR2 SVGEGT. The CDR3 is made up of 14 amino acids. V lost 2 bases and J 3 bases, leaving 11 bases between the germline ends. The CDR3 bases are TGTGCCAGCAGTTACGGTGGACAGAGCTACGAGCAGTACTTC. This sequence encodes CASSYGGQSYEQYF.

The V gene is TRBV19, the J gene TRBJ2-7; the D call may be TRBD1 or TRBD2 (5 bases each). The length of the CDR3 is 15 residues. The germline CDR1 and CDR2 sequences are LNHDA and SQIVND (reference sequence). V was pared by 5 bases and J by 2 bases, with 16 bases between. CDR3: CASSGASGTPYEQYF. For the CDR3, the DNA is TGTGCCAGTAGTGGTGCTTCCGGGACCCCCTACGAGCAGTACTTC.

The CDR3 here is CATRVDNPHSNQPQHF. The CDR3 DNA reads TGTGCCACCAGAGTAGACAATCCCCATAGCAATCAGCCCCAGCATTTT. This chain uses TRBV15 with TRBJ1-5; D not certain. V gave up 6 bases and J gave up 0 bases, with 15 bases separating them. CDR1 and CDR2 from the germline V gene are LNHNV and YYDKDF (reference sequence). The length of the CDR3 is 16 residues.

This clonotype was seen a few times. This sequence joins TRBV11-2 and TRBJ2-7; D might be TRBD1 (6 bases). The germline CDR1 and CDR2 sequences are SGHAT and FQNNGV. CDR3 length: 14 residues. Trimming took off 5 bases at V and 0 bases at J, with 11 bases between the two ends. The CDR3 DNA reads TGTGCCAGCAGCCAACAGGGAACCTCCTACGAGCAGTACTTC. Its protein product is CASSQQGTSYEQYF.

This clonotype was counted a single time. The genes are TRBV12-3 or TRBV12-4 and TRBJ2-7; perhaps TRBD1 as D (6 bases). This CDR3 is built from 14 residues. Trimming took off 6 bases at V and 7 bases at J, with 19 bases between the two ends. The CDR3, as DNA: TGTGCCAGCAGCACCTACCGGAAAACAGGGGAGCAGTACTTC. Protein: CASSTYRKTGEQYF.

The chain joins TRBV6-1 to TRBJ1-6; D uncertain. The ends were cut back, 11 bases at V and 9 bases at J, with 8 bases in the middle. Germline CDR1 MNHNS, CDR2 SASEGT. The CDR3 loop spans 10 amino acids. The CDR3, as DNA: TGTGCCGCCGGTAGTTCACCCCTCCACTTT. Its translation: CAAGSSPLHF.